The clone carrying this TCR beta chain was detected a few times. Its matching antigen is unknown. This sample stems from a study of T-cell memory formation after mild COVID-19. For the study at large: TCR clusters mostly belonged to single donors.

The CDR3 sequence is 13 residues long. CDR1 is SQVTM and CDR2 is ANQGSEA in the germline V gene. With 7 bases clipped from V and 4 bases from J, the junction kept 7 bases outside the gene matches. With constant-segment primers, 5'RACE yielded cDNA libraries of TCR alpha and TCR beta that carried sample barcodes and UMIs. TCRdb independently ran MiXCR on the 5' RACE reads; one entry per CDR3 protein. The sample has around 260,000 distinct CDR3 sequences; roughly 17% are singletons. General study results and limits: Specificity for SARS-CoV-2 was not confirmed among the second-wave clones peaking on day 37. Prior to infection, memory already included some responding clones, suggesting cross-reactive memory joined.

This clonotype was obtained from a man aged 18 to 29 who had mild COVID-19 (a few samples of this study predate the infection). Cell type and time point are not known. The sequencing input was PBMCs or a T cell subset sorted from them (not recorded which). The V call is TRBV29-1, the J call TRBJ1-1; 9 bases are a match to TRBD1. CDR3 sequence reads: CSGDRQGGTEAFF. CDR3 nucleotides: TGCAGCGGCGATCGACAGGGGGGCACTGAAGCTTTCTTT.